These 29 T cell receptor beta chains were all obtained from the same sample, sequenced in a study of shared clonotypes between healthy human individuals. Sequencing was performed with immunoSEQ multiplex PCR; in TCRdb, only in-frame clones are kept and a portion is missing. The sample contains about 480,000 clones, 60% to 80% of which appear only once. The sequencing input was PBMCs. The receptors here all came from a woman in her thirties or forties in good health. Some clones in this sample may be carry-over from other donors' samples.

This clone has only a few counts. CDR3 in amino acids: CASSNLGLAGYNEQFF. The CDR3 region has the DNA TGTGCCAGCAGCAACCTAGGACTAGCGGGATACAATGAGCAGTTCTTC. This rearrangement joins TRBV21-1 to TRBJ2-1; the listed D gene, TRBD2, was not tested against the DNA. TRBV21-1 constitutes a pseudogene. The CDR3 has 16 residues.

J is TRBJ2-3 and V is TRBV7-9; possibly TRBD1 or TRBD2 for D (6 bases each). This CDR3 is built from 14 residues. Germline lookup yields CDR1 SEHNR and CDR2 FQNEAQ (reference sequence). The ends were cut back, 4 bases at V and 8 bases at J, with 16 bases in the middle. CDR3: CASSSGGWGGTQYF. Written as DNA, the CDR3 is TGTGCCAGCAGCTCCGGGGGCTGGGGTGGTACGCAGTATTTT. Drawing the rest from reference TRBV7-9 and TRBJ2-3, the complete variable domain is DTGVSQNPRHKITKRGQNVTFRCDPISEHNRLYWYRQTLGQGPEFLTYFQNEAQLEKSRLLSDRFSAERPKGSFSTLEIQRTEQGDSAMYLCASSSGGWGGTQYFGPGTRLTVL.

This sequence joins TRBV7-2 and TRBJ2-7; D is possibly TRBD1 (5 bases). The CDR3 is 14 residues long. Per germline, CDR1 SGHTA and CDR2 FQGNSA. Between the trimmed V and J ends, which lost 1 base and 0 bases, there was a span of 7 bases. The CDR3 coding sequence is TGTGCCAGCAGCTTAGAGGACATCTCCTACGAGCAGTACTTC. Amino acids: CASSLEDISYEQYF.

This sequence joins TRBV13 and TRBJ1-2; TRBD1 matches at 9 bases. With V trimmed by 0 bases and J by 7 bases, 9 bases remained unmatched. CDR3 length: 16 residues. Germline V gene sequence: CDR1 PRHDT, CDR2 FYEKMQ (reference sequence). Here the CDR3 reads CASSLGVGDRVLGYTF. As DNA, the CDR3 is TGTGCCAGCAGCTTAGGGGTGGGGGACAGGGTTCTTGGCTACACCTTC.

This clone was observed once. The gene calls are TRBV11-3 and TRBJ2-5, with TRBD2 matching over 10 bases. The CDR3 length is 15 residues. Germline CDR1 is SGHNT and CDR2 is YENEEA. Unmatched junction bases numbered 2, after V lost 1 base and J lost 3 bases. CDR3 sequence: CASSLGLAGEETQYF. The CDR3 nucleotides read TGTGCCAGCAGCTTAGGTCTAGCGGGAGAAGAGACCCAGTACTTC. Filled out from reference TRBV11-3 and TRBJ2-5, the complete variable domain reads EAGVVQSPRYKIIEKKQPVAFWCNPISGHNTLYWYLQNLGQGPELLIRYENEEAVDDSQLPKDRFSAERLKGVDSTLKIQPAELGDSAVYLCASSLGLAGEETQYFGPGTRLLVL.

The V and J genes are TRBV6-4 and TRBJ2-3; D not certain. Germline CDR1 and CDR2: MRHNA and SNTAGT. This CDR3 contains 13 residues. V was pared by 6 bases and J by 4 bases, with 11 bases between. CDR3 sequence: CASSVEKADTQYF. In nucleotides, the CDR3 is TGTGCCAGCAGCGTGGAGAAAGCAGATACGCAGTATTTT.

J is TRBJ2-6 and V is TRBV5-1, with D tentatively TRBD1 (5 bases). Germline V lookup: CDR1 SGHRS, CDR2 YFSETQ. The CDR3 has 15 residues. Trimming took 4 bases from V and 4 from J, leaving 12 bases between them. CDR3 sequence (DNA): TGCGCCAGCAGCCTCCAGGGTGCCGGGGCCAACGTCCTGACTTTC. This translates into CASSLQGAGANVLTF. The full variable domain, its missing parts supplied by reference TRBV5-1 and TRBJ2-6, is KAGVTQTPRYLIKTRGQQVTLSCSPISGHRSVSWYQQTPGQGLQFLFEYFSETQRNKGNFPGRFSGRQFSNSRSEMNVSTLELGDSALYLCASSLQGAGANVLTFGAGSRLTVL.

V gene TRBV5-1 combines with J gene TRBJ2-3; 7 bases agree with TRBD2. With V trimmed by 3 bases and J by 2 bases, 6 bases remained unmatched. The CDR3 length is 15 residues. From germline, CDR1 is SGHRS and CDR2 YFSETQ. The CDR3 coding sequence is TGCGCCAGCAGCTCCCGGGGGGTGTACACAGATACGCAGTATTTT. This translates into CASSSRGVYTDTQYF.

In this sample, this clone turned up a few times. The rearrangement links TRBV28 to TRBJ1-2; TRBD1 agrees at 7 bases. V shed 5 bases, J shed 6 bases, and the junction held 9 bases outside the gene matches. Germline lookup yields CDR1 MDHEN and CDR2 SYDVKM. The CDR3 is 14 residues long. In DNA, the CDR3 is TGTGCCAGCAGTAGGACAGGATTGATGAATGGCTACACCTTC. Amino acids: CASSRTGLMNGYTF.

This clone has at least ten counts. The chain uses TRBV27 and TRBJ2-7; 7 nucleotides line up with TRBD1. Losses at the gene ends were 6 bases for V and 1 base for J; bases not matched to a gene: 9. CDR3 length equals 15 residues. Germline-derived CDR1 and CDR2 are MNHEY and SMNVEV (reference sequence). The CDR3 region is CASSQGTAFSYEQYF. The CDR3 DNA is TGTGCCAGCAGCCAGGGGACAGCCTTTTCCTACGAGCAGTACTTC.

The CDR3 coding sequence is TGTGCCAGCAGCTTGACAGTCACCGGGGAGCTGTTTTTT. It is translated as CASSLTVTGELFF. The chain uses TRBV7-3 and TRBJ2-2; D is perhaps TRBD1 (5 bases). V lost 3 bases and J lost 4, with 6 bases in between. This CDR3 has 13 amino acids. Germline V gives CDR1 SGHTA, CDR2 FQGTGA.

The chain joins TRBV7-2 to TRBJ2-5; 10 nucleotides align to TRBD1. Germline CDR1 is SGHTA and CDR2 is FQGNSA. The CDR3 spans 14 residues. Losses at the gene ends were 4 bases for V and 5 bases for J; bases not matched to a gene: 4. The chain's CDR3 is CASSSRQGAETQYF. The CDR3 DNA follows: TGTGCCAGCAGCTCTAGACAGGGGGCCGAGACCCAGTACTTC.

This chain links TRBV27 with TRBJ2-2; either TRBD1 or TRBD2 may fit D (5 bases each). Germline V gene lookup returns CDR1 MNHEY and CDR2 SMNVEV (reference sequence). The CDR3 is 15 residues long. The germline V and J ends were trimmed by 2 bases and 6 bases, with 13 bases remaining between them. CDR3 DNA sequence: TGTGCCAGCAGTTTAGAGAGGGGTAGGGCCGGGGAGCTGTTTTTT. Amino acid sequence: CASSLERGRAGELFF.

This chain links TRBV5-1 with TRBJ2-2; 7 positions agree with TRBD1. The ends lost 3 bases at V and 4 bases at J; junction bases unmatched: 3. This CDR3 has 14 amino acids. In germline, CDR1 is SGHRS, CDR2 YFSETQ. CDR3 residues: CASSSQGSTGELFF. DNA of the CDR3: TGCGCCAGCAGCTCACAGGGGAGCACCGGGGAGCTGTTTTTT.

On this clone: The same CDR3 arises from other DNA sequences in this sample as well. The chain has TRBV19 and TRBJ1-1; weak D call: TRBD1 (6 bases). Trimming left V 6 bases short and J 2 bases short, with 10 bases between. Germline lookup yields CDR1 LNHDA and CDR2 SQIVND (reference sequence). The CDR3 covers 13 residues. CDR3 bases: TGTGCCAGTAGCATACAGGGTAACACTGAAGCTTTCTTT. This gives the protein CASSIQGNTEAFF.

This sequence joins TRBV28 and TRBJ1-4; tentative D call: TRBD1 (6 bases). Germline V lookup: CDR1 MDHEN, CDR2 SYDVKM. The CDR3 runs to 15 residues. Trimming left V 2 bases short and J 8 bases short, with 15 bases between. The CDR3 sequence is CASSLNRQEEEKLFF. In nucleotides, the CDR3 is TGTGCCAGCAGTTTAAACCGACAGGAAGAAGAAAAACTGTTTTTT.

Only one count was recorded for this clone. The chain recombines TRBV15 with TRBJ2-2; D is unresolved. From germline, CDR1 is LNHNV and CDR2 YYDKDF (reference sequence). Between the trimmed V and J ends, which lost 0 bases and 2 bases, there was a span of 10 bases. The CDR3 is 16 residues long. The CDR3 nucleotides are TGTGCCACCAGCAGAGATTATGGCAGCAACACCGGGGAGCTGTTTTTT. This codes for CATSRDYGSNTGELFF.

V gene TRBV14 combines with J gene TRBJ2-7; 9 nucleotides align to TRBD1. Germline V lookup: CDR1 SGHDN, CDR2 FVKESK. The V and J ends lost 0 bases and 5 bases, in that order; junction bases with no gene match: 5. There are 15 residues in the CDR3. The chain's CDR3 is CASSQDGRTGDEQYF. The CDR3 bases are TGTGCCAGCAGCCAAGATGGTCGGACAGGGGACGAGCAGTACTTC.

This clone was seen a handful of times. With only one base between it and a far larger clone, this is likely a read error. The chain joins TRBV28 to TRBJ2-5, with 7 bases matching TRBD2. CDR3 length equals 14 residues. Germline lookup yields CDR1 MDHEN and CDR2 SYDVKM. CDR3: CASSLAGDVETRYF. The CDR3 DNA reads as TGTGCCAGCAGTTTAGCGGGAGATGTAGAGACCCGGTACTTC.

The chain uses TRBV10-3 and TRBJ2-7, with D possibly called TRBD1 or TRBD2 (5 bases each). V lost 2 bases and J lost 3, with 14 bases in between. Germline loops: CDR1 ENHRY, CDR2 SYGVKD. This CDR3 has 15 residues. The CDR3 sequence: CAISEGTPSGYEQYF. The CDR3 region has the DNA TGTGCCATCAGTGAGGGGACCCCCTCGGGCTACGAGCAGTACTTC.

Turning to this clone: This sample includes further DNA sequences coding for the same CDR3. The gene calls are TRBV6-5 and TRBJ1-1, with a possible D match to TRBD1 (5 bases). V was pared by 0 bases and J by 1 base, with 6 bases between. The CDR3 totals 14 residues. Germline assignment: CDR1 MNHEY and CDR2 SVGAGI. CDR3 sequence (DNA): TGTGCCAGCAGTTACTCGGGGGGGAACACTGAAGCTTTCTTT. Its translation is CASSYSGGNTEAFF.

The gene calls are TRBV6-4 and TRBJ2-1; 12 bases are shared with TRBD2. The V and J ends lost 8 bases and 0 bases, in that order; junction bases with no gene match: 2. The germline V gene has CDR1 MRHNA and CDR2 SNTAGT. The CDR3 loop spans 15 amino acids. Here the CDR3 DNA reads TGTGCCAGCTCGACTAGCGGGAGCTCCTACAATGAGCAGTTCTTC. This codes for CASSTSGSSYNEQFF.

This clone has a single count. The chain couples TRBV27 to TRBJ1-5; the D gene is possibly TRBD1 (5 bases). The germline gives CDR1 MNHEY, CDR2 SMNVEV (reference sequence). V was cut by 8 bases and J by 7 bases, with 12 bases left in between. The CDR3 spans 12 residues. The DNA for the CDR3 is TGTGCCAGCTCAAGGGGTGGACAGCCCCAGCATTTT. Amino acids: CASSRGGQPQHF.

In nucleotides, the CDR3 is TGTGCCAGCAGCTTAGTCGGGACTAGTCCTCCAGATACGCAGTATTTT. Its protein is CASSLVGTSPPDTQYF. This sequence joins TRBV7-2 and TRBJ2-3; 8 bases are shared with TRBD2. In germline, CDR1 is SGHTA, CDR2 FQGNSA. This CDR3 region has 16 residues. V dropped 1 base and J dropped 4; count of bases not matched to a gene: 7.

This chain links TRBV6-6 with TRBJ2-3, with a possible D match to TRBD2 (6 bases). V shed 6 bases and J shed 5 bases, with 18 bases lying between them. Germline CDR1 and CDR2: MNHNY and SVGAGI (reference sequence). This CDR3 contains 15 residues. The CDR3 region is CASRLTSGGIDTQYF. The CDR3 coding sequence is TGTGCCAGCAGGCTGACGAGTGGGGGGATAGATACGCAGTATTTT.

The chain couples TRBV18 to TRBJ1-4; D call uncertain. Germline assignment: CDR1 KGHSH and CDR2 LQKENI. Trimming cost V 4 bases and J 5 bases, with 17 bases left between them. CDR3 size: 16 residues. The CDR3 region is CASSQELLTENEKLFF. For the CDR3, the DNA is TGTGCCAGCTCACAAGAGTTATTAACAGAGAATGAAAAACTGTTTTTT. The whole variable domain, remainder taken from reference TRBV18 and TRBJ1-4, is NAGVMQNPRHLVRRRGQEARLRCSPMKGHSHVYWYRQLPEEGLKFMVYLQKENIIDESGMPKERFSAEFPKEGPSILRIQQVVRGDSAAYFCASSQELLTENEKLFFGSGTQLSVL.

In its sample, this clone was seen a few times. The same CDR3 is also encoded by other DNA sequences in this sample. V usage is TRBV5-1 and J usage is TRBJ1-1, with TRBD1 identical over 8 bases. CDR3 length: 15 residues. The ends lost 2 bases at V and 0 bases at J; junction bases unmatched: 3. Germline values: CDR1 SGHRS, CDR2 YFSETQ. The CDR3 bases are TGCGCCAGCAGCTTACGACAGGGGATGAACACTGAAGCTTTCTTT. Translation gives CASSLRQGMNTEAFF.

The rearrangement links TRBV4-2 to TRBJ2-5, with TRBD2 matching over 8 bases. The junction had 15 bases not matched to a gene; V was cut back by 1 base and J by 5 bases. Germline V CDR1 and CDR2: LGHNA, YNFKEQ. The CDR3 has 18 residues. CDR3 coding DNA: TGTGCCAGCAGCCAAGGTCCCCAAGCGGGAGTAATTCTGGAGACCCAGTACTTC. It specifies CASSQGPQAGVILETQYF.

The chain joins TRBV4-2 to TRBJ1-2, with TRBD1 matching 8 bases. From germline, CDR1 is LGHNA and CDR2 YNFKEQ. V lost 3 bases to trimming and J lost 4 bases; unmatched junction nucleotides: 7. The CDR3 is made up of 15 amino acids. CDR3 in amino acids: CASSQDLDRAYGYTF. The DNA for the CDR3 is TGTGCCAGCAGCCAGGACCTGGACAGGGCCTATGGCTACACCTTC.